Detailed here is one TCR beta chain. Its antigen remains unidentified. Trimming took off 3 bases at V and 6 bases at J, with 15 bases between the two ends. CDR3 length: 15 amino acids. Germline loops: CDR1 SGHRS, CDR2 YFSETQ. Every donor was a healthy person donating bone marrow. The donors, nominally healthy at sampling, likely had unrecorded immune exposures. The entry originates in a study of cytomegalovirus exposure and HLA in healthy donors. The study, taken as a whole, reports: Researchers reported from a later analysis that most CMV-associated TCR beta chains appeared HLA-restricted. Follow-up analysis seemed to connect common viral pathogens with several of the most significant clusters identified.

In the PCR, 60 Vbeta and 13 Jbeta primers were used. Data came from immunoSEQ multiplex PCR; TCRdb stores just in-frame clones and leaves some out. The table has 95,000 to 150,000 clones, about 80% seen once. The rearrangement joins TRBV5-1 to TRBJ2-2; tentatively, D is TRBD1 (5 bases). The receptor was isolated from a man between 18 and 29 years old in good health and CMV-seronegative. The material sequenced was PBMCs. The DNA of the CDR3 is TGCGCCAGCAGCTGGCCGCAGGCAGGGCCCGGGGAGCTGTTTTTT. This gives the protein CASSWPQAGPGELFF.